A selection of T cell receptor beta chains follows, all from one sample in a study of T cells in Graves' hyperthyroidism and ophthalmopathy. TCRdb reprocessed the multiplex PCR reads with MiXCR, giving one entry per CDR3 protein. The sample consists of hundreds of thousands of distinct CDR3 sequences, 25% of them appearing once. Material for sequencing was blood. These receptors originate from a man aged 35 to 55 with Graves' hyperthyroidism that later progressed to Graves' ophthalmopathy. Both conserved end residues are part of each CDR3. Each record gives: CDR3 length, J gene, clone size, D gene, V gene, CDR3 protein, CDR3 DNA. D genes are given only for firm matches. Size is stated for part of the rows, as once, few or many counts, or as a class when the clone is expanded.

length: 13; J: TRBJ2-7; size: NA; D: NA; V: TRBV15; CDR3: CATSRVYENEQYF; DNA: TGTGCCACCAGCAGAGTTTATGAGAACGAGCAGTACTTC
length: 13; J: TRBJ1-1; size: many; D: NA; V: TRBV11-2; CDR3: CASSSTMNTEAFF; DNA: TGTGCCAGCAGCAGCACGATGAACACTGAAGCTTTCTTT
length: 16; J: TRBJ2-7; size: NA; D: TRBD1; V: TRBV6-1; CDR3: CASRRLPGQGNYEQYF; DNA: TGTGCCAGCAGGAGACTACCGGGACAGGGAAACTACGAGCAGTACTTC
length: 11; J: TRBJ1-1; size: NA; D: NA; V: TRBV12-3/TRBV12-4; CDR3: CASRIKGEAFF; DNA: TGTGCCAGCAGAATAAAGGGGGAAGCTTTCTTT
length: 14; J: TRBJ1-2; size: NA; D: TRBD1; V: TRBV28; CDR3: CASSLGTETYGYTF; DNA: TGTGCCAGCAGTTTGGGGACAGAGACCTATGGCTACACCTTC
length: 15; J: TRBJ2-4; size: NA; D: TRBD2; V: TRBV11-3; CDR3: CASSPGGVGKNIQYF; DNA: TGTGCCAGCAGCCCCGGGGGGGTCGGCAAAAACATTCAGTACTTC
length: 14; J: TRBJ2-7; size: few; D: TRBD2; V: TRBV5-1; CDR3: CASSHGTSGDLRYF; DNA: TGCGCCAGCAGCCACGGGACTAGCGGGGACCTGAGGTACTTC
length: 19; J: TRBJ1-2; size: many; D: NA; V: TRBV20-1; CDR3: CSARDPSPIRTIYNYGYTF; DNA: TGCAGTGCTAGAGACCCGAGCCCCATAAGGACTATTTATAACTATGGCTACACCTTC
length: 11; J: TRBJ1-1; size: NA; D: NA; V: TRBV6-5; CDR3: CASSYGAEVFF; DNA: TGTGCCAGCAGTTACGGGGCAGAGGTTTTCTTT
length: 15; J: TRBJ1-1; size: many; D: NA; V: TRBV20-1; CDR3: CSARDPGRGNTEAFF; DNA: TGCAGTGCTAGAGATCCCGGCAGGGGTAACACTGAAGCTTTCTTT
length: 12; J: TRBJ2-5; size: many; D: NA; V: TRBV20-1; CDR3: CSPRDRLPTQYF; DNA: TGCAGTCCCCGAGATCGACTGCCGACCCAGTACTTC
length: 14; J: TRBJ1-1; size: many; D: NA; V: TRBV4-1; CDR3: CASSRWFDAAEAFF; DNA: TGCGCCAGCAGCCGATGGTTTGATGCAGCCGAAGCTTTCTTT
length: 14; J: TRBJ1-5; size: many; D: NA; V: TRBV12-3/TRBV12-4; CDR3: CASTPTARNQPQHF; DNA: TGTGCCAGCACCCCGACGGCCCGTAATCAGCCCCAGCATTTT